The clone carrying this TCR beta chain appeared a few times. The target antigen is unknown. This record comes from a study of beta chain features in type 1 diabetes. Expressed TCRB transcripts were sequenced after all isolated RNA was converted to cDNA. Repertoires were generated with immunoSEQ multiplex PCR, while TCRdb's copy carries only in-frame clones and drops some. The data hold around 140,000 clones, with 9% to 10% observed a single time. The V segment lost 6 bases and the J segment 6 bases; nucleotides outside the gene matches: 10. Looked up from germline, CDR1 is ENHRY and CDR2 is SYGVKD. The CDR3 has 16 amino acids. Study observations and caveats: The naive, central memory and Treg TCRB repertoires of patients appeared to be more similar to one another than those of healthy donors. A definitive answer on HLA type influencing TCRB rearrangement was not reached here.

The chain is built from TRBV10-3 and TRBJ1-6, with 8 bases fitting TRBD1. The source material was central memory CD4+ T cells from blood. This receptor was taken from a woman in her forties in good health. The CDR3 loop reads CAIRPSDRGINSPLHF. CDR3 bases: TGTGCCATCAGGCCTTCCGACAGGGGAATTAATTCACCCCTCCACTTT.